The sample holds a few counts of the clone carrying this T cell receptor beta chain. The target antigen is unknown. The data stem from a study of T cell responses to AZD1222 COVID-19 vaccine. Study results and limitations: CD4 TCRs linked to vaccination spanned spike, dominating at 160-218 and 743-854.

Profiling relied on immunoSEQ multiplex PCR, and the TCRdb table lists in-frame clones only, not all of them. The sample holds roughly 150,000 clones; 90% to 95% are singletons and the top ten take 0.9% to 1.2%. Per the germline V gene, CDR1 is MGHRA and CDR2 is YSYEKL. The CDR3 is made up of 18 amino acids. Trimming took off 2 bases at V and 5 bases at J, with 24 bases between the two ends. This specimen consisted of peripheral blood, obtained 28 days after the second AZD1222 dose. This TCR was sampled from an adult who received the AZD1222 COVID-19 vaccine. The chain employs TRBV4-1 and TRBJ1-1; TRBD1 is a possible D gene (5 bases). The CDR3 region is CASSQTWSRSGRRTEAFF. Here the CDR3 DNA reads TGCGCCAGCAGCCAAACCTGGTCGAGGTCGGGACGGAGAACTGAAGCTTTCTTT.